This passage covers 23 T cell receptor beta chains from one sample sequenced in a study of cytomegalovirus exposure and HLA in healthy donors. Researchers ran the PCR with 60 Vbeta and 13 Jbeta primers. Clones were sequenced by immunoSEQ multiplex PCR, and TCRdb holds only the in-frame ones, with some missing. Among roughly 130,000 clones listed, around four fifths were seen once. Sample: PBMCs. The receptors stem from a male donor in good health and CMV-seropositive.

The chain links TRBV5-1 to TRBJ2-7; D gene ambiguous. The V end lost 7 bases, the J end lost 2 bases, and 22 bases lay between the germline ends. The germline V gene has CDR1 SGHRS and CDR2 YFSETQ. CDR3 length equals 16 residues. The CDR3 loop is CASGLPSLRRTYEQYF. The CDR3 DNA follows: TGCGCCAGCGGCCTTCCGTCCCTCCGGAGAACCTACGAGCAGTACTTC.

Concerning this clone itself: Within the sample, other DNA sequences also encode this same CDR3. V and J are TRBV11-3 and TRBJ2-7, with 8 bases matching TRBD2. The germline CDR1 and CDR2 sequences are SGHNT and YENEEA. This CDR3 contains 15 residues. V lost 4 bases to trimming and J lost 2 bases; unmatched junction nucleotides: 7. The CDR3 region is CASSWPGGRPYEQYF. The CDR3 DNA reads as TGTGCCAGCAGCTGGCCGGGGGGGAGGCCCTACGAGCAGTACTTC.

This rearrangement joins TRBV2 to TRBJ1-5; TRBD1 matches 8 bases. Looked up from germline, CDR1 is SNHLY and CDR2 is FYNNEI. With 7 bases clipped from V and 7 bases from J, the junction kept 6 bases outside the gene matches. There are 13 residues in the CDR3. CDR3 sequence reads: CASKRDRGQPQHF. CDR3 coding DNA: TGTGCCAGCAAGCGAGACAGGGGCCAGCCCCAGCATTTT.

The genes are TRBV7-2 and TRBJ2-1, with a possible D match to TRBD1 (6 bases). CDR3 length equals 16 residues. CDR1 and CDR2 from the germline V gene are SGHTA and FQGNSA. The V end lost 2 bases, the J end lost 4 bases, and 15 bases lay between the germline ends. CDR3 in DNA: TGTGCCAGCAGCTTATTCTTGGGGGCGCATTACAATGAGCAGTTCTTC. Translation gives CASSLFLGAHYNEQFF.

This chain uses TRBV19 with TRBJ1-4; 7 bases align to TRBD1. V was pared by 6 bases and J by 7 bases, with 11 bases of the junction left unmatched. Germline values: CDR1 LNHDA, CDR2 SQIVND (reference sequence). This CDR3 is 15 amino acids long. The CDR3 spells CASSPGGGGGEKLFF. The CDR3 region has the DNA TGTGCCAGTAGCCCGGGCGGAGGGGGCGGTGAAAAACTGTTTTTT.

The chain couples TRBV30 to TRBJ1-3; D may be TRBD1 (5 bases). The CDR3 sequence is 12 residues long. CDR1 is GTSNPN, CDR2 SVGIG, per germline (reference sequence). Trimming left V 3 bases short and J 8 bases short, with 11 bases between. The CDR3 loop is CAWSLLGDTIYF. The CDR3 DNA reads TGTGCCTGGAGCCTCCTAGGGGACACCATATATTTT.

The V and J genes are TRBV5-4 and TRBJ2-7, with TRBD1 matching over 9 bases. Trimming took 4 bases from V and 2 from J; bases not matched to a gene: 7. This CDR3 is 15 amino acids long. In germline, CDR1 is SGHNT, CDR2 YYREEE (reference sequence). The CDR3 coding sequence is TGTGCCAGCAGCATAGGACAGGGGTCCCCCTACGAGCAGTACTTC. Translating it yields CASSIGQGSPYEQYF. Using reference TRBV5-4 and TRBJ2-7 for the parts outside the CDR3, the full variable domain is ETGVTQSPTHLIKTRGQQVTLRCSSQSGHNTVSWYQQALGQGPQFIFQYYREEENGRGNFPPRFSGLQFPNYSSELNVNALELDDSALYLCASSIGQGSPYEQYFGPGTRLTVT.

V and J are TRBV29-1 and TRBJ1-1, with a tentative D call TRBD1 (6 bases). The CDR3 has 12 residues. Trimming took 3 bases from V and 10 from J, leaving 15 bases between them. Germline V lookup: CDR1 SQVTM, CDR2 ANQGSEA. The DNA for the CDR3 is TGCAGCGTTGATAAGGGGGGAGGGAGAGCTTTCTTT. It yields the protein CSVDKGGGRAFF.

In this sample, this clone turned up a few times. V is TRBV6-5 and J is TRBJ1-5; 9 bases map to TRBD1. Germline CDR1 and CDR2: MNHEY and SVGAGI. Unmatched junction bases numbered 2, after V lost 4 bases and J lost 1 base. The CDR3 is made up of 15 amino acids. The CDR3 protein is CASSSTGGSNQPQHF. CDR3 coding DNA: TGTGCCAGCAGTTCTACAGGGGGCAGCAATCAGCCCCAGCATTTT.

The chain joins TRBV5-1 to TRBJ1-3, with D possibly being TRBD1 (5 bases). From germline, CDR1 is SGHRS and CDR2 YFSETQ. Trimming took off 4 bases at V and 1 base at J, with 15 bases between the two ends. The CDR3 consists of 16 residues. This CDR3 reads CASSPSGGPSGNTIYF. As DNA, the CDR3 is TGCGCCAGCAGCCCCTCCGGGGGACCTTCTGGAAACACCATATATTTT.

This rearrangement joins TRBV7-2 to TRBJ2-1, with 8 positions matching TRBD2. The CDR3 has 15 amino acids. Trimming removed 3 bases from V and 8 bases from J; junction bases left unmatched: 9. Germline CDR1 reads SGHTA; CDR2 reads FQGNSA. CDR3 loop: CASSLRREGFDEQFF. The CDR3, as DNA: TGTGCCAGCAGCTTGAGACGGGAGGGTTTCGATGAGCAGTTCTTC. The whole variable domain, filled in from reference TRBV7-2 and TRBJ2-1, reads GAGVSQSPSNKVTEKGKDVELRCDPISGHTALYWYRQSLGQGLEFLIYFQGNSAPDKSGLPSDRFSAERTGGSVSTLTIQRTQQEDSAVYLCASSLRREGFDEQFFGPGTRLTVL.

This clone showed up just a few times. V usage is TRBV5-6 and J usage is TRBJ2-3; tentatively, D is TRBD2 (6 bases). The CDR3 is 14 amino acids. Germline assignment: CDR1 SGHDT and CDR2 YYEEEE. The ends were cut back, 2 bases at V and 5 bases at J, with 12 bases in the middle. CDR3 residues: CASSFGGMVDTQYF. CDR3 nucleotide sequence: TGTGCCAGCAGCTTCGGCGGGATGGTAGATACGCAGTATTTT.

The CDR3 coding sequence is TGTGCCAGCAACATAGCGGGAGCAAAGGAGACCCAGTACTTC. Amino acid sequence: CASNIAGAKETQYF. The chain combines TRBV28 with TRBJ2-5; 9 bases fit TRBD2. Germline lookup yields CDR1 MDHEN and CDR2 SYDVKM. Germline trimming cut 7 bases from V and 5 bases from J; bases unmatched to any gene: 8. The CDR3 sequence is 14 residues long.

The chain combines TRBV7-8 with TRBJ2-2, with TRBD2 matching 7 bases. V was pared by 3 bases and J by 5 bases, with 3 bases of the junction left unmatched. The CDR3 totals 14 residues. Per the germline V gene, CDR1 is SGHVS and CDR2 is FQNEAQ. CDR3 DNA sequence: TGTGCCAGCAGCTTGCGCGGGAGAACCGGGGAGCTGTTTTTT. This gives the protein CASSLRGRTGELFF.

The table lists this clone with a few counts. This sequence joins TRBV13 and TRBJ2-7, with TRBD1 as a possible D gene (6 bases). From germline, CDR1 is PRHDT and CDR2 FYEKMQ (reference sequence). This CDR3 is 15 amino acids long. Trimming shortened V by 0 bases and J by 3 bases, and 12 bases separated the two germline ends. The CDR3 DNA reads as TGTGCCAGCAGCTTAGGGGGGGCCCCCTTCTACGAGCAGTACTTC. This sequence encodes CASSLGGAPFYEQYF.

This clone rates as medium-sized. CDR3 region: CASSVMGGRSNNEQFF. Written as DNA, the CDR3 is TGTGCCAGCAGTGTAATGGGGGGTAGGTCAAACAATGAGCAGTTCTTC. J is TRBJ2-1 and V is TRBV2, with a weak D call TRBD2 (6 bases). The germline V gene encodes CDR1 SNHLY and CDR2 FYNNEI. Trimming removed 4 bases from V and 5 bases from J, with 18 bases in between. This CDR3 is built from 16 residues.

V and J are TRBV7-6 and TRBJ1-3, with 8 bases lining up with TRBD1. The CDR3 covers 15 residues. Looked up from germline, CDR1 is SGHVS and CDR2 is FNYEAQ. V lost 6 bases and J lost 4; bases outside the gene matches: 8. The CDR3: CASRLRGQYGNTIYF. CDR3 sequence (DNA): TGTGCCAGCAGACTCAGGGGGCAGTACGGAAACACCATATATTTT.

This clone was seen once. The V gene is TRBV7-8, the J gene TRBJ1-1; D not certain. V lost 0 bases and J lost 8, with 10 bases in between. CDR1 is SGHVS, CDR2 FQNEAQ, per germline. The CDR3 consists of 13 residues. CDR3: CASSLAGLREAFF. The CDR3 DNA follows: TGTGCCAGCAGCTTAGCTGGACTTCGGGAAGCTTTCTTT.

The chain carries TRBV10-3 and TRBJ2-3; 11 bases align to TRBD2. Germline V gene lookup returns CDR1 ENHRY and CDR2 SYGVKD. Trimming removed 8 bases from V and 3 bases from J; junction bases left unmatched: 4. The CDR3 extends over 14 amino acids. The CDR3 is CAIYSGRGTDTQYF. CDR3 DNA: TGTGCCATCTATAGCGGGAGGGGGACAGATACGCAGTATTTT.

This clone was counted a single time. The V call is TRBV28, the J call TRBJ2-1; TRBD1 agrees at 7 bases. Germline V gene data show CDR1 as MDHEN and CDR2 as SYDVKM. The CDR3 is 15 amino acids. J lost 2 bases, V lost 3 bases, and 4 bases had no gene match. CDR3 DNA: TGTGCCAGCAGTTTTCCGCAGGGGGCCTACAATGAGCAGTTCTTC. The encoded protein is CASSFPQGAYNEQFF.

This sequence joins TRBV25-1 and TRBJ2-5, with 7 positions matching TRBD2. The J call could be wrong; TRBJ2-7 is a better fit for the DNA end. CDR3 length equals 13 residues. CDR1 is MGHDK, CDR2 SYGVNS, per germline. The CDR3 reads CASSDPLADEQYF. The CDR3 DNA reads TGTGCCAGCAGTGATCCCCTAGCGGACGAGCAGTACTTC.

In its sample, this clone was seen once. The rearrangement joins TRBV5-1 to TRBJ2-1, with 9 bases aligning to TRBD2. The J segment lost 7 bases and the V segment lost 4 bases, leaving 9 bases of the junction unmatched. This CDR3 spans 15 amino acids. Germline CDR1 is SGHRS and CDR2 is YFSETQ. The CDR3: CASSQIAGEENEQFF. DNA for the CDR3: TGCGCCAGCAGCCAAATAGCGGGAGAGGAAAATGAGCAGTTCTTC. The full variable domain, with the rest looked up from reference TRBV5-1 and TRBJ2-1, is KAGVTQTPRYLIKTRGQQVTLSCSPISGHRSVSWYQQTPGQGLQFLFEYFSETQRNKGNFPGRFSGRQFSNSRSEMNVSTLELGDSALYLCASSQIAGEENEQFFGPGTRLTVL.

The V call is TRBV10-3, the J call TRBJ2-5; 8 bases fit TRBD2. Trimming at V came to 0 bases and at J to 5 bases, leaving 14 bases not matched to a gene. This CDR3 is built from 18 residues. CDR1 and CDR2 (germline): ENHRY, SYGVKD. CDR3 region: CAISESNLVEREYETQYF. CDR3 nucleotide sequence: TGTGCCATCAGTGAGTCGAACTTAGTCGAGCGGGAGTATGAGACCCAGTACTTC.